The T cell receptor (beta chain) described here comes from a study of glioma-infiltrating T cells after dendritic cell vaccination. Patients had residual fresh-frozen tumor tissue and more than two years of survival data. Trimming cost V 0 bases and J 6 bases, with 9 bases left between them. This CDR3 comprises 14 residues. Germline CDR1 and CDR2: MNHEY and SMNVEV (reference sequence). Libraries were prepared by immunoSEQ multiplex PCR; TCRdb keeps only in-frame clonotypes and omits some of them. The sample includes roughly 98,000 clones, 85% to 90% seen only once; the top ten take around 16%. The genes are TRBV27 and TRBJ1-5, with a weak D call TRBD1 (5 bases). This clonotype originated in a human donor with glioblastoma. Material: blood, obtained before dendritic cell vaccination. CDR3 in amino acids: CASSLSGEGQPQHF. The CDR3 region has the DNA TGTGCCAGCAGTTTATCAGGGGAAGGTCAGCCCCAGCATTTT.